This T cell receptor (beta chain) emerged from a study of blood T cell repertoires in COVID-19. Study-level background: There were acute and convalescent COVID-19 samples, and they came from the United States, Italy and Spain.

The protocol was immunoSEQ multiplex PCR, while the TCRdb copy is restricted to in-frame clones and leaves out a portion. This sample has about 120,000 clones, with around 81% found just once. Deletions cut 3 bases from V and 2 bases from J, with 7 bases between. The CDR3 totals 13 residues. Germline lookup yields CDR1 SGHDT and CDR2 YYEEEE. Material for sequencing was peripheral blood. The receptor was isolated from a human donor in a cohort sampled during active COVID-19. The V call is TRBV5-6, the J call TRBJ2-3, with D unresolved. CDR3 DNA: TGTGCCAGCAGCTCGCAGGCCACAGATACGCAGTATTTT. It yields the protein CASSSQATDTQYF.